This TCR beta chain was documented in a study of blood T cell repertoires in COVID-19. Study details: Donors in the United States, Italy and Spain gave samples during acute or convalescent COVID-19.

Sequenced by immunoSEQ multiplex PCR; TCRdb stores in-frame clones only, minus some. This sample has nearly 400,000 clones, with roughly 89% found just once. The length of the CDR3 is 16 residues. The J segment lost 3 bases and the V segment lost 6 bases, leaving 13 bases of the junction unmatched. The sequence was obtained from a woman between 25 and 40 years old who had recovered from COVID-19. This sequence joins TRBV23-1 and TRBJ2-7, with 8 bases matching TRBD1. TRBV23-1 is reported as an ORF; its role is uncertain. Sequenced input: PBMCs or T cells enriched from blood (not recorded which). The CDR3 sequence is CASSKKEDRDDYEQYF. In nucleotides, the CDR3 is TGCGCCAGCAGCAAAAAGGAGGACAGGGACGACTACGAGCAGTACTTC.